This T cell receptor beta chain came from a study of T cell repertoires in cytomegalovirus infection. Each CDR3 protein gets one entry after TCRdb re-called the reads with MiXCR. The repertoire consists of approximately 500,000 distinct CDR3 sequences, with 16% occurring once and the leading ten covering roughly 25%. The CDR3 covers 13 residues. V was trimmed by 1 base and J by 7 bases, leaving 12 bases between them. Per the germline V gene, CDR1 is SGHDT and CDR2 is YYEEEE. Material for sequencing was CD8+ T cells from PBMCs. V is TRBV5-6 and J is TRBJ2-7, with D perhaps matching TRBD1 (6 bases). The TCR originated in a human donor in good health (CMV status not recorded). Some clones in this sample may be carry-over from other donors' samples. The CDR3 bases are TGTGCCAGCAGCTTGTGGACAGTAATTGAGCAGTACTTC. The encoded protein is CASSLWTVIEQYF. The complete variable domain, with remaining parts taken from reference TRBV5-6 and TRBJ2-7, reads DAGVTQSPTHLIKTRGQQVTLRCSPKSGHDTVSWYQQALGQGPQFIFQYYEEEERQRGNFPDRFSGHQFPNYSSELNVNALLLGDSALYLCASSLWTVIEQYFGPGTRLTVT.